The present TCR beta chain was sequenced within a study of T cell responses to AZD1222 COVID-19 vaccine (dated by TCRdb to the early 2020s). Broadly, across the study: AZD1222 recipients with second doses at about 4 weeks or about 12 weeks were pooled, because spike-specific TCR depth and breadth did not differ between schedules. TCR sequencing covered over 230 trial participants: approximately 200 given two doses of AZD1222 and some 25 given two doses of MenACWY control vaccine. Trial participants were enrolled by age into 18-55, 56-69 and 70-plus year subgroups, with roughly 160, 29 and 62 TCR-sequenced participants respectively. Here is what the overall study found, with its caveats: After two AZD1222 doses, spike-specific TCR breadth and depth were significantly higher than at day 0 and than in MenACWY recipients. Vaccine-associated CD4 TCRs spanned the whole spike protein, with dominant responses in regions 160-218 and 743-854. Participants were mostly white British and included more females than males, and it was suggested by the authors that clonal diversity may have been underestimated. Epitopes outside the regions mutated in the B.1.351 and B.1.1.7 variants were reportedly recognized by nearly half of the unique spike-specific TCRs. Because no samples from the day 14 peak response were available, repertoires could be characterized only after the peak T cell response. In the small 56-69-year group, the increase in depth fell short of significance, most likely because of low power. Only five to seven AZD1222 recipients were SARS-CoV-2 seropositive at baseline, limiting conclusions about previously exposed vaccinees.

CDR1 and CDR2 are drawn from the germline V gene: SGDLS, YYNGEE. From the cysteine up to the phenylalanine, the CDR3 has a length of 14 residues. The entry retains the CDR3 DNA only, 42 bases that are in frame from base 1. V is pared back by 1 base and J by 3 bases, with 7 bases lying between the germline termini. The time point label of this sample denotes: baseline before first vaccination. The vaccinee samples were drawn from two UK trials, COV001 and COV002, one of which was a single-blind randomized controlled phase 2/3 trial testing AZD1222 (ChAdOx1 nCoV-19) in healthy adults. For TCRbeta chain sequencing, PBMC samples from trial participants were taken at day 0 and at day 28 after the second dose. The CDR3 regions of human TCRbeta chains were analyzed by immunosequencing. The source study handled its data this way. TCRs in the repertoires were matched against a reference library of SARS-CoV-2-specific TCRs that had been generated with the MIRA antigen-specificity platform. Breadth meant the fraction of unique TCRs that were SARS-CoV-2-associated, whereas depth meant the fraction of total T cells that were SARS-CoV-2-associated. Using the MIRA data, each spike-specific TCR was assigned both to the spike region to which the TCR was reactive and to a CD4 or CD8 class. Log10-transformed breadth and depth values were compared by one-way ANOVA with Sidak's multiple comparisons tests. Entries here come from immuneACCESS through TCRdb and include only in-frame sequences with V and J called. Some clones fail to appear in such tables; in the studies checked, an unresolved V gene covers under half of the shortfall, and the cause of the remainder is unknown. D and trimming come from the DNA, and the V and J calls and clone size come from that table. The sample table holds about 140,000 clones, of which about 90% were seen once. Of the sample, just over 5.5% falls within the top ten clones.

About this clone itself: What antigen it recognizes has not been identified. One base away there is no much larger clone; base qualities are not given.

The chain uses TRBV9 and TRBJ2-2; TRBD1 is a weak D gene call, 5 bases matching. Sequences were derived from peripheral blood, sampled on day 0 of AZD1222 vaccination. This clonotype originated in an adult in good health. CDR3 reads: CASSVTGYTGELFF. At the DNA level, the sequence is TGTGCCAGCAGCGTAACAGGATACACCGGGGAGCTGTTTTTT. When the CDR3 is completed using the reference TRBV9 and TRBJ2-2 genes on either side, the full variable domain is DSGVTQTPKHLITATGQRVTLRCSPRSGDLSVYWYQQSLDQGLQFLIQYYNGEERAKGNILERFSAQQFPDLHSELNLSSLELGDSALYFCASSVTGYTGELFFGEGSRLTVL.